This TCR beta chain appears in the sequencing data of a study of T cells in Graves' hyperthyroidism and ophthalmopathy. The study's findings and limits: Ophthalmopathy cases were set apart from stable hyperthyroidism by a 13 V-J model. Blood held most thyroid clonotypes expanded above 0.001 frequency.

In germline, CDR1 is SEHNR, CDR2 FQNEAQ (reference sequence). This CDR3 region has 12 residues. Trimming took off 6 bases at V and 6 bases at J, with 8 bases between the two ends. This clonotype came up many times. No antigen is known for it. Researchers amplified the TCR beta CDR3 regions from RNA transcripts. The study used the HTBI primer set for a first-round RT-PCR of the TCR CDR3. One entry per CDR3 protein results from TCRdb running MiXCR on the multiplex PCR reads. Of about 640,000 distinct CDR3 sequences listed, 20% to 25% are singletons. The chain recombines TRBV7-9 with TRBJ1-4, with no clear D. The TCR was taken from a man aged 25-40 years with Graves' ophthalmopathy. The material sequenced was blood. The CDR3 region has the DNA TGTGCCAGCAGGGCCATAGATGAAAAACTGTTTTTT. Its protein product is CASRAIDEKLFF.